Listed here are 21 T cell receptor beta chains from one sample, sequenced in a study of cytomegalovirus exposure and HLA in healthy donors. Both 60 Vbeta primers and 13 Jbeta primers went into the PCR. Some clones are missing from TCRdb's copy, which holds only in-frame ones; the method was immunoSEQ multiplex PCR. The sample holds 130,000 or so clones, about 8.6% seen once. Sequenced sample: PBMCs. These receptors were obtained from a woman between 35 and 50 years old in good health and CMV-seropositive.

In this sample, this clone turned up a few times. V and J are TRBV9 and TRBJ1-2; TRBD1 matches at 8 bases. The length of the CDR3 is 14 residues. V was clipped by 3 bases and J by 3 bases; unmatched bases: 4. Germline CDR1 and CDR2: SGDLS and YYNGEE. CDR3 amino acids: CASSAQDRDYGYTF. The CDR3 DNA is TGTGCCAGCAGCGCTCAGGACAGGGACTATGGCTACACCTTC.

V is TRBV5-5 and J is TRBJ1-6, with TRBD1 identical over 7 bases. V was clipped by 6 bases and J by 0 bases; unmatched bases: 3. Germline CDR1 reads SGHKS; CDR2 reads YYEKEE (reference sequence). CDR3 length: 15 residues. The chain's CDR3 is CASTSGGSYNSPLHF. The CDR3 nucleotides read TGTGCCAGCACCTCAGGGGGCTCCTATAATTCACCCCTCCACTTT. The variable domain in full, with the rest retrieved from reference TRBV5-5 and TRBJ1-6, is DAGVTQSPTHLIKTRGQQVTLRCSPISGHKSVSWYQQVLGQGPQFIFQYYEKEERGRGNFPDRFSARQFPNYSSELNVNALLLGDSALYLCASTSGGSYNSPLHFGNGTRLTVT.

The chain combines TRBV4-2 with TRBJ2-3, with 11 nucleotides matching TRBD2. The CDR3 runs 17 residues. Germline assignment: CDR1 LGHNA and CDR2 YNFKEQ. After removal of 2 bases from V and 2 bases from J, the junction contained 6 bases not matched to a gene. CDR3 coding DNA: TGTGCCAGCAGCCAACAAGCTAGCGGGGGGTTCACAGATACGCAGTATTTT. Its translation is CASSQQASGGFTDTQYF.

V gene TRBV30 combines with J gene TRBJ1-1; TRBD1 is a possible D gene (6 bases). Trimming removed 6 bases from V and 5 bases from J, with 16 bases in between. The CDR3 is made up of 13 amino acids. Per germline, CDR1 GTSNPN and CDR2 SVGIG (reference sequence). The CDR3 spells CACRGGLKTEAFF. CDR3 in DNA: TGTGCCTGTCGGGGGGGGCTTAAGACTGAAGCTTTCTTT.

This chain uses TRBV7-3 with TRBJ2-3; D perhaps matches TRBD1 (6 bases). Germline CDR1 is SGHTA and CDR2 is FQGTGA. The CDR3 consists of 16 residues. Trimming pared 4 bases from V and 0 bases from J, leaving 14 bases between. CDR3 in DNA: TGTGCCAGCAGCTCCCAACAGGGCTCTAGCACAGATACGCAGTATTTT. The encoded protein is CASSSQQGSSTDTQYF. Using reference TRBV7-3 and TRBJ2-3 for the parts outside the CDR3, the full variable domain is GAGVSQTPSNKVTEKGKYVELRCDPISGHTALYWYRQSLGQGPEFLIYFQGTGAADDSGLPNDRFFAVRPEGSVSTLKIQRTERGDSAVYLCASSSQQGSSTDTQYFGPGTRLTVL.

This clone has a handful of counts. V gene TRBV28 combines with J gene TRBJ2-2; D gene uncertain. Germline CDR1 and CDR2: MDHEN and SYDVKM. The ends were cut back, 3 bases at V and 4 bases at J, with 9 bases in the middle. The length of the CDR3 is 14 residues. The CDR3 region has the DNA TGTGCCAGCAGTTTGTCCGCGGTCACCGGGGAGCTGTTTTTT. It encodes CASSLSAVTGELFF. The variable domain in full, with the rest retrieved from reference TRBV28 and TRBJ2-2, is DVKVTQSSRYLVKRTGEKVFLECVQDMDHENMFWYRQDPGLGLRLIYFSYDVKMKEKGDIPEGYSVSREKKERFSLILESASTNQTSMYLCASSLSAVTGELFFGEGSRLTVL.

The chain couples TRBV6-6 to TRBJ2-7; D is perhaps TRBD1 (8 bases). The length of the CDR3 is 14 residues. V lost 5 bases to trimming and J lost 4 bases, with 15 bases between them. CDR1 and CDR2 (germline): MNHNY, SVGAGI (reference sequence). The CDR3 here is CASSQGQGGYEQYF. DNA for the CDR3: TGTGCCAGCAGTCAAGGACAGGGAGGGTACGAGCAGTACTTC.

The table lists this clone with a few counts. The gene calls are TRBV7-2 and TRBJ2-5, with TRBD1 as a possible D gene (6 bases). Trimming removed 4 bases from V and 5 bases from J, with 8 bases in between. CDR1 is SGHTA, CDR2 FQGNSA, per germline. The CDR3 has 12 residues. The chain's CDR3 is CASSWGQETQYF. CDR3 DNA sequence: TGTGCCAGCAGCTGGGGGCAGGAGACCCAGTACTTC. The full variable domain, completed using reference TRBV7-2 and TRBJ2-5, is GAGVSQSPSNKVTEKGKDVELRCDPISGHTALYWYRQSLGQGLEFLIYFQGNSAPDKSGLPSDRFSAERTGGSVSTLTIQRTQQEDSAVYLCASSWGQETQYFGPGTRLLVL.

V gene TRBV6-5 combines with J gene TRBJ2-7; possibly TRBD1 for D (5 bases). This CDR3 spans 14 amino acids. Germline loops: CDR1 MNHEY, CDR2 SVGAGI. Trimming shortened V by 7 bases and J by 2 bases, and 15 bases separated the two germline ends. The CDR3 loop is CASTKTDSTYEQYF. The CDR3 DNA sequence: TGTGCCAGCACCAAAACCGACAGTACCTACGAGCAGTACTTC.

This clone appeared a few times. This chain links TRBV5-1 with TRBJ2-7; TRBD2 matches 11 bases. CDR3 length: 16 residues. With V trimmed by 4 bases and J by 0 bases, 6 bases remained unmatched. Germline V gene data show CDR1 as SGHRS and CDR2 as YFSETQ. CDR3: CASSQTSGGLSYEQYF. CDR3 bases: TGCGCCAGCAGCCAAACTAGCGGGGGCCTCTCCTACGAGCAGTACTTC.

The chain carries TRBV5-8 and TRBJ1-4; no firm D call. The CDR3 is made up of 14 amino acids. V shed 7 bases and J shed 4 bases, with 14 bases lying between them. Per germline, CDR1 SGHTS and CDR2 YDEGEE. DNA for the CDR3: TGTGCCAGCCGCGAGCCCGCTGTTAATGAAAAACTGTTTTTT. Its translation: CASREPAVNEKLFF.

This clone was observed a handful of times. The V gene is TRBV28, the J gene TRBJ1-5; TRBD1 aligns across 8 bases. The germline V gene has CDR1 MDHEN and CDR2 SYDVKM. With 6 bases clipped from V and 5 bases from J, the junction kept 9 bases outside the gene matches. The CDR3 runs to 15 residues. CDR3 sequence reads: CASSSGQDWYQPQHF. CDR3 coding DNA: TGTGCCAGCAGCTCGGGACAGGATTGGTATCAGCCCCAGCATTTT. Supplemented by reference TRBV28 and TRBJ1-5, the full variable domain reads DVKVTQSSRYLVKRTGEKVFLECVQDMDHENMFWYRQDPGLGLRLIYFSYDVKMKEKGDIPEGYSVSREKKERFSLILESASTNQTSMYLCASSSGQDWYQPQHFGDGTRLSIL.

The chain joins TRBV9 to TRBJ2-1, with D perhaps matching TRBD1 (6 bases). Trimming pared 0 bases from V and 12 bases from J, leaving 10 bases between. Germline V gene lookup returns CDR1 SGDLS and CDR2 YYNGEE. CDR3 length: 12 amino acids. This CDR3 reads CASSVGGGRQFF. In DNA form, the CDR3 reads TGTGCCAGCAGCGTAGGAGGGGGTAGGCAGTTCTTC.

This clone was detected only a few times. The gene calls are TRBV5-1 and TRBJ2-7; TRBD1 agrees at 7 bases. Germline lookup yields CDR1 SGHRS and CDR2 YFSETQ. Trimming took 4 bases from V and 7 from J; bases not matched to a gene: 14. CDR3 length equals 15 residues. The DNA for the CDR3 is TGCGCCAGCAGCCTGACCGGGACAGCGCTACAGGAGCAGTACTTC. It yields the protein CASSLTGTALQEQYF.

The chain joins TRBV7-6 to TRBJ2-3, with D unclear. The CDR3 has 14 amino acids. The germline CDR1 and CDR2 sequences are SGHVS and FNYEAQ. Trimming removed 3 bases from V and 1 base from J, with 8 bases in between. The CDR3 reads CASSLAIRTDTQYF. In DNA form, the CDR3 reads TGTGCCAGCAGCTTGGCAATCCGCACAGATACGCAGTATTTT.

In this sample, this clone turned up a few times. The chain couples TRBV7-3 to TRBJ1-6; D possibly corresponds to TRBD1 (6 bases). CDR1 SGHTA and CDR2 FQGTGA come from the germline V gene. CDR3 length: 14 residues. The V end was cut by 5 bases, the J end by 6 bases, with 11 bases between. Written as DNA, the CDR3 is TGTGCCAGCAGCCGGACAGTCGGTAATTCACCCCTCCACTTT. Protein: CASSRTVGNSPLHF.

The rearrangement links TRBV19 to TRBJ1-5, with TRBD1 identical over 10 bases. CDR3 size: 21 residues. CDR1 LNHDA and CDR2 SQIVND come from the germline V gene (reference sequence). V was clipped by 0 bases and J by 0 bases; unmatched bases: 14. The CDR3 sequence: CASSIEGARWDRGDSNQPQHF. DNA for the CDR3: TGTGCCAGTAGTATAGAAGGGGCGAGGTGGGACAGGGGAGATAGCAATCAGCCCCAGCATTTT. Filled out from reference TRBV19 and TRBJ1-5, the complete variable domain reads DGGITQSPKYLFRKEGQNVTLSCEQNLNHDAMYWYRQDPGQGLRLIYYSQIVNDFQKGDIAEGYSVSREKKESFPLTVTSAQKNPTAFYLCASSIEGARWDRGDSNQPQHFGDGTRLSIL.

In this sample, this clone turned up a few times. This chain connects TRBV18 to TRBJ2-6; 8 positions match TRBD1. This CDR3 spans 16 amino acids. Trimming cost V 5 bases and J 2 bases; bases outside gene matches: 5. CDR1 and CDR2 from the germline V gene are KGHSH and LQKENI. CDR3 amino acids: CASSEGQVTGANVLTF. CDR3 coding DNA: TGTGCCAGCTCAGAGGGACAGGTGACTGGGGCCAACGTCCTGACTTTC.

In this sample, this clone turned up a few times. This sequence joins TRBV11-2 and TRBJ1-6; maybe TRBD1 (6 bases). The CDR3 sequence is 15 residues long. Trimming removed 5 bases from V and 7 bases from J, with 15 bases in between. Germline V gene data show CDR1 as SGHAT and CDR2 as FQNNGV. The CDR3 DNA reads TGTGCCAGCAGCGGTAACAGGGAATCGAATTCACCCCTCCACTTT. Protein: CASSGNRESNSPLHF.

This chain uses TRBV19 with TRBJ1-2; the match to TRBD1 covers 8 bases. The J segment lost 7 bases and the V segment lost 3 bases, leaving 4 bases of the junction unmatched. The CDR3 contains 13 residues. The germline gives CDR1 LNHDA, CDR2 SQIVND (reference sequence). The CDR3 nucleotides read TGTGCCAGTAGTATTGGAGGACAGGGTGGCTACACCTTC. Protein product: CASSIGGQGGYTF.

V gene TRBV6-1 combines with J gene TRBJ2-7, with TRBD1 identical over 8 bases. The germline V gene encodes CDR1 MNHNS and CDR2 SASEGT. The J segment lost 7 bases and the V segment lost 7 bases, leaving 12 bases of the junction unmatched. This CDR3 contains 14 residues. Here the CDR3 DNA reads TGTGCCAGCACTGCGGGACAGGCGACTGTAGAGCAGTACTTC. It is translated as CASTAGQATVEQYF.